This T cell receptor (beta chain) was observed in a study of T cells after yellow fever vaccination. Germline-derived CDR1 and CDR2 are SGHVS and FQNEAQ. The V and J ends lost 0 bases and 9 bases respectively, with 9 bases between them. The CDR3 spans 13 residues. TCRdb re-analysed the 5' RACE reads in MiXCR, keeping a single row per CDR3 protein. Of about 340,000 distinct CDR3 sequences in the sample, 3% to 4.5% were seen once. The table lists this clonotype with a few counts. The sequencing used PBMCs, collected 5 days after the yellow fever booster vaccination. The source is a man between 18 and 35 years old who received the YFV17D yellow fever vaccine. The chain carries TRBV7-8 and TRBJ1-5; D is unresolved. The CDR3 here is CASSLALARPQHF. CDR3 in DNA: TGTGCCAGCAGCTTAGCTTTGGCGAGGCCCCAGCATTTT.